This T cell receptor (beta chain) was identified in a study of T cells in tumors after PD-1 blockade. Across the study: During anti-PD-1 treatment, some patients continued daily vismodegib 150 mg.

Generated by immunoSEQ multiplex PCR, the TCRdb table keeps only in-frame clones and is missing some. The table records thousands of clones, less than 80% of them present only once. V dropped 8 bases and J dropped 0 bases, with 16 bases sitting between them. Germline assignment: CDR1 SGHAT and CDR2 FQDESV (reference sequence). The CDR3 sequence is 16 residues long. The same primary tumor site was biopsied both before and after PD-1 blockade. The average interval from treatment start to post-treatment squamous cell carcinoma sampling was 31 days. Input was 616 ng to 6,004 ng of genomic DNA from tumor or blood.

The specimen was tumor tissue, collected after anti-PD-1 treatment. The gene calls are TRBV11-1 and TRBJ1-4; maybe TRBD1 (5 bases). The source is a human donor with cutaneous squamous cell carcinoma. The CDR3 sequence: CASAQGLTTTNEKLFF. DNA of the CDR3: TGTGCCAGCGCCCAGGGTCTGACAACAACTAATGAAAAACTGTTTTTT.